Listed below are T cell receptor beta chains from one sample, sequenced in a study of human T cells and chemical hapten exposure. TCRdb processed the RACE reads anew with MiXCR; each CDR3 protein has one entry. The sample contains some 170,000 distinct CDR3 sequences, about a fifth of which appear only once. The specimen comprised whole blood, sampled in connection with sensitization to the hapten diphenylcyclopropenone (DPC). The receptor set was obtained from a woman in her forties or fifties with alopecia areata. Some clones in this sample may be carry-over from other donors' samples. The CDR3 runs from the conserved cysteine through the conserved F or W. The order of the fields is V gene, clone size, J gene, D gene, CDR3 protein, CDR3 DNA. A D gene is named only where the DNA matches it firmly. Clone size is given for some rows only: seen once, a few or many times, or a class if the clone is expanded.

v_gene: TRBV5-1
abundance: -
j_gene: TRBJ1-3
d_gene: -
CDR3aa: CASSLEANSGNTIYF
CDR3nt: TGCGCCAGCAGCTTGGAGGCTAACTCTGGAAACACCATATATTTT

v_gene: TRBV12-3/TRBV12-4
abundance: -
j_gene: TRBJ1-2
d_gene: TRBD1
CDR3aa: CASRPGGGVMYYGYTF
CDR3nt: TGTGCCAGCAGGCCAGGGGGGGGAGTAATGTACTATGGCTACACCTTC

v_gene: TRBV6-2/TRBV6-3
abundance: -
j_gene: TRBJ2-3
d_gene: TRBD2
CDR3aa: CASSYSPAGSTDTQYF
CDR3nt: TGTGCCAGCAGTTACTCCCCAGCGGGGAGCACAGATACGCAGTATTTT

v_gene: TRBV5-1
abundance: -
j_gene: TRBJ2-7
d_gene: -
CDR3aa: CASSLDAHSYEQYF
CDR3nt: TGCGCCAGCAGCTTGGACGCCCACAGCTACGAGCAGTACTTC

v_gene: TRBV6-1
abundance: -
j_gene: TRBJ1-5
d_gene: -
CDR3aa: CASRNSNQPQHF
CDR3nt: TGTGCCAGCCGGAACAGCAATCAGCCCCAGCATTTT

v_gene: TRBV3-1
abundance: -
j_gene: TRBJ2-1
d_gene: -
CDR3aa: CASSQILGGNEQFF
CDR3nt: TGTGCCAGCAGCCAAATACTAGGCGGCAATGAGCAGTTCTTC

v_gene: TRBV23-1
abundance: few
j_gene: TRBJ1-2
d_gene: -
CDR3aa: CASSQFLLVRESYGYTF
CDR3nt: TGCGCCAGCAGTCAATTCCTCTTGGTCAGGGAGAGCTATGGCTACACCTTC

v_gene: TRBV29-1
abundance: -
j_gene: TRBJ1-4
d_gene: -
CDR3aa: CSVAIATNEKLFF
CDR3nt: TGCAGCGTTGCAATTGCAACTAATGAAAAACTGTTTTTT

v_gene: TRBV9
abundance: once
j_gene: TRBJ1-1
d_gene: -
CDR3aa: CASSVDQGWTEAFF
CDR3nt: TGTGCCAGCAGCGTAGACCAGGGATGGACTGAAGCTTTCTTT

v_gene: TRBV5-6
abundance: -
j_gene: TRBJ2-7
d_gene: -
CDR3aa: CASSRKFSEAKTYF
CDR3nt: TGTGCCAGCAGCCGGAAGTTTTCGGAGGCCAAGACCTACTTC

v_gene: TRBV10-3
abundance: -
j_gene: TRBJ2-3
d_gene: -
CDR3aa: CAIRMMVPDTQYF
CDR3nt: TGTGCCATCAGAATGATGGTCCCAGATACGCAGTATTTT